Presented here are 21 T cell receptor beta chains from one specimen sequenced in a study of T cells in Graves' hyperthyroidism and ophthalmopathy. Researchers amplified the TCR beta CDR3 regions from RNA transcripts. The HTBI primer set drove a first-round RT-PCR of the TCR CDR3. TCRdb re-called the multiplex PCR reads through MiXCR, storing one row per CDR3 protein. The sample has hundreds of thousands of distinct CDR3 sequences, 38% seen once. Sequenced material: blood. The receptors shown here come from a man aged 18-30 years with Graves' hyperthyroidism.

This sequence joins TRBV2 and TRBJ2-7; 10 nucleotides match TRBD2. Germline-derived CDR1 and CDR2 are SNHLY and FYNNEI. The CDR3 extends over 16 amino acids. The trim removed 7 bases at V and 4 bases at J, leaving 13 bases unmatched. For the CDR3, the DNA is TGTGCCAGCACCCAGGGGCTAGCGGGAGTCCGATACGAGCAGTACTTC. Translating it yields CASTQGLAGVRYEQYF.

This rearrangement joins TRBV12-3 or TRBV12-4 to TRBJ1-6; tentatively, D is TRBD1 (5 bases). This CDR3 region has 13 residues. Deletions cut 5 bases from V and 10 bases from J, with 12 bases between. For the CDR3, the DNA is TGTGCCAGCAGTCCGGGTCGGACATCACCCCTCCACTTT. This encodes CASSPGRTSPLHF.

This chain uses TRBV6-2 or TRBV6-3 with TRBJ2-5; no clear D. This CDR3 contains 15 residues. The germline V gene has CDR1 MNHEY and CDR2 SVGEGT. The germline V and J ends were trimmed by 0 bases and 0 bases, with 8 bases remaining between them. The CDR3 region has the DNA TGTGCCAGCAGTTACTCGGAACAGTACCAAGAGACCCAGTACTTC. The encoded protein is CASSYSEQYQETQYF.

The chain recombines TRBV4-3 with TRBJ2-3; TRBD2 matches 8 bases. The CDR3 has 18 amino acids. Germline V gene lookup returns CDR1 LGHNA and CDR2 YSLEER. The V segment lost 4 bases and the J segment 0 bases; nucleotides outside the gene matches: 12. CDR3: CASSPRGGLADSTDTQYF. For the CDR3, the DNA is TGCGCCAGCAGCCCGCGCGGGGGGCTAGCGGATAGCACAGATACGCAGTATTTT.

The chain joins TRBV7-9 to TRBJ1-6; D might be TRBD1 (5 bases). V gave up 5 bases and J gave up 11 bases, with 19 bases separating them. The CDR3 is made up of 15 amino acids. In germline, CDR1 is SEHNR, CDR2 FQNEAQ (reference sequence). The CDR3 spells CASSRSLGDFAPLHF. CDR3 in DNA: TGTGCCAGCAGCCGATCGCTGGGGGACTTTGCACCCCTCCACTTT.

The rearrangement uses TRBV12-3 or TRBV12-4 and TRBJ1-5, with unresolved D. Trimming took 7 bases from V and 4 from J, leaving 11 bases between them. The CDR3 sequence is 13 residues long. The CDR3 region is CASTGLPNQPQHF. CDR3 nucleotide sequence: TGTGCCAGCACCGGACTCCCTAATCAGCCCCAGCATTTT.

The chain joins TRBV20-1 to TRBJ2-7; 11 nucleotides align to TRBD2. V shed 3 bases and J 6 bases; nucleotides not matched to a gene: 10. The length of the CDR3 is 15 residues. CDR1 is DFQATT and CDR2 is SNEGSKA in the germline V gene (reference sequence). The CDR3 is CSASTSGSMGSEQYF. CDR3 sequence (DNA): TGCAGTGCTAGCACTAGCGGGAGCATGGGGAGCGAGCAGTACTTC.

The chain carries TRBV19 and TRBJ2-2, with 9 bases identical to TRBD1. The junction had 1 base not matched to a gene; V was cut back by 2 bases and J by 6 bases. CDR1 and CDR2 (germline): LNHDA, SQIVND (reference sequence). The CDR3 is 14 residues long. CDR3 residues: CASSIRQGAGELFF. The CDR3 DNA sequence: TGTGCCAGTAGTATACGACAGGGGGCCGGGGAGCTGTTTTTT.

This clonotype showed up many times. J is TRBJ1-1 and V is TRBV2; 7 positions match TRBD1. CDR1 is SNHLY and CDR2 is FYNNEI in the germline V gene. The CDR3 has 12 residues. The V gene end was trimmed by 9 bases and the J gene end by 6 bases; junction bases not matched to a gene: 7. The CDR3 spells CASRTGPAEAFF. The CDR3 DNA follows: TGTGCCAGTAGGACAGGTCCGGCTGAAGCTTTCTTT.

The CDR3 reads CAIRSGGDDTQYF. The DNA for the CDR3 is TGTGCCATCAGGAGCGGGGGGGACGATACGCAGTATTTT. J is TRBJ1-4 and V is TRBV10-3; 10 nucleotides align to TRBD2. The J call is in doubt because the DNA end fits TRBJ2-3 better. From germline, CDR1 is ENHRY and CDR2 SYGVKD. The CDR3 totals 13 residues.

The chain uses TRBV29-1 and TRBJ1-1; 10 bases line up with TRBD1. This CDR3 region has 13 residues. V shed 3 bases and J 4 bases; nucleotides not matched to a gene: 2. Germline V gene lookup returns CDR1 SQVTM and CDR2 ANQGSEA. The CDR3 nucleotides are TGCAGCGTTGAGGGACAGGGGATCACTGAAGCTTTCTTT. Protein: CSVEGQGITEAFF.

The CDR3: CSSRGQGREETQYF. As DNA, the CDR3 is TGCAGCAGCCGGGGACAGGGTCGGGAAGAGACCCAGTACTTC. J is TRBJ2-5 and V is TRBV29-1, with 9 bases that match TRBD1. Germline CDR1 is SQVTM and CDR2 is ANQGSEA. The J segment lost 3 bases and the V segment lost 8 bases, leaving 10 bases of the junction unmatched. The CDR3 consists of 14 residues.

The chain couples TRBV6-1 to TRBJ2-7, with D maybe TRBD2 (5 bases). Trimming removed 6 bases at V and 0 bases at J, with 15 bases between. CDR1 and CDR2 (germline): MNHNS, SASEGT. The length of the CDR3 is 15 residues. This CDR3 reads CASRSTPADSYEQYF. For the CDR3, the DNA is TGTGCCAGCAGATCTACCCCAGCGGACTCCTACGAGCAGTACTTC.

This clonotype was seen a handful of times. The V gene is TRBV27, the J gene TRBJ1-6, with unresolved D. V lost 4 bases, J lost 10 bases, and 11 bases lay in between. Germline V gene lookup returns CDR1 MNHEY and CDR2 SMNVEV (reference sequence). The CDR3 totals 13 residues. The CDR3 spells CASSYTERSPLHF. DNA of the CDR3: TGTGCCAGCAGTTATACAGAAAGGTCACCCCTCCACTTT.

This clonotype was observed many times. The V gene is TRBV29-1, the J gene TRBJ2-5; 7 bases map to TRBD2. Germline assignment: CDR1 SQVTM and CDR2 ANQGSEA. Trimming took 3 bases from V and 5 from J; bases not matched to a gene: 6. The CDR3 has 13 residues. CDR3 sequence reads: CSVEVGGEETQYF. The CDR3 DNA follows: TGCAGCGTTGAGGTGGGAGGGGAGGAGACCCAGTACTTC.

This clonotype was found many times. The chain carries TRBV15 and TRBJ2-7, with a weak D call TRBD1 (5 bases). The CDR3 has 13 amino acids. Per the germline V gene, CDR1 is LNHNV and CDR2 is YYDKDF (reference sequence). The ends were cut back, 4 bases at V and 1 base at J, with 8 bases in the middle. The CDR3 DNA follows: TGTGCCACCAGCAACAGGCGGTCCTACGAGCAGTACTTC. Residues: CATSNRRSYEQYF.

In this sample, this clonotype turned up many times. V and J are TRBV29-1 and TRBJ1-4; no clear D. The CDR3 is 14 amino acids. With 6 bases removed from V and 0 bases from J, the gap between germline ends came to 11 bases. Germline V lookup: CDR1 SQVTM, CDR2 ANQGSEA. The DNA for the CDR3 is TGCAGCGTAGGGATCCGGACAACTAATGAAAAACTGTTTTTT. Residues: CSVGIRTTNEKLFF.

Notes on this clonotype: Just one base apart from a much larger clone, this may be a read error. V gene TRBV7-9 combines with J gene TRBJ2-5; D is unclear. The CDR3 has 15 residues. The germline gives CDR1 SEHNR, CDR2 FQNEAQ (reference sequence). For the CDR3, the DNA is TGTACCAGCATCGACGGGCTGCTGGATCAAGAGACCCAGTACTTC. Translation: CTSIDGLLDQETQYF.

This clonotype was detected many times. This chain connects TRBV29-1 to TRBJ1-5; the D gene is possibly TRBD1 (6 bases). Germline V CDR1 and CDR2: SQVTM, ANQGSEA. V was trimmed by 4 bases and J by 9 bases, leaving 13 bases between them. The CDR3 has 12 residues. As DNA, the CDR3 is TGCAGCGTTGGGGAAGGGGGTGGGCCCCAGCATTTT. It encodes CSVGEGGGPQHF.

There are a few counts of this clonotype. The conserved closing phenylalanine or tryptophan is absent in this CDR3, likely reflecting a read error. The DNA is left out, because the CDR3 cannot be placed on it with certainty; the CDR3 is given as TCRdb lists it. The rearrangement links TRBV15 to TRBJ2-2; the listed D gene, TRBD1, was not tested against the DNA. Per germline, CDR1 LNHNV and CDR2 YYDKDF (reference sequence). From its first to its last residue, the CDR3 has 9 amino acids. The CDR3: CATSEGQGL.

The chain uses TRBV11-2 and TRBJ1-6, with D unclear. V dropped 5 bases and J dropped 9 bases, with 11 bases sitting between them. CDR3 size: 13 residues. The germline V gene has CDR1 SGHAT and CDR2 FQNNGV. CDR3 sequence (DNA): TGTGCCAGCAGCCCTGCCCGGGGTTCACCCCTCCACTTT. Protein product: CASSPARGSPLHF.